These 32 T cell receptor beta chains share one sample of origin, sequenced in a study of CD8 T cell repertoires and HIV-1 epitope variants. Profiling relied on immunoSEQ multiplex PCR, and the TCRdb table lists in-frame clones only, not all of them. The sample contains about 95,000 clones, just under 75% of which appear only once. The sequencing sample was made of uncultured baseline CD8+ T cells from peripheral blood mononuclear cells (PBMCs). The receptors were sampled from a male donor with HIV.

V gene TRBV19 combines with J gene TRBJ1-1; no firm D call. Trimming shortened V by 8 bases and J by 0 bases, and 7 bases separated the two germline ends. The length of the CDR3 is 12 residues. From germline, CDR1 is LNHDA and CDR2 SQIVND (reference sequence). CDR3 nucleotides: TGTGCCAGTGGGTGGCTGAACACTGAAGCTTTCTTT. This translates into CASGWLNTEAFF. Using reference TRBV19 and TRBJ1-1 for the parts outside the CDR3, the full variable domain is DGGITQSPKYLFRKEGQNVTLSCEQNLNHDAMYWYRQDPGQGLRLIYYSQIVNDFQKGDIAEGYSVSREKKESFPLTVTSAQKNPTAFYLCASGWLNTEAFFGQGTRLTVV.

V is TRBV29-1 and J is TRBJ1-2; no clear D gene. Germline V CDR1 and CDR2: SQVTM, ANQGSEA. Trimming stripped 2 bases from V and 0 bases from J, with 10 bases between. The length of the CDR3 is 14 residues. Here the CDR3 reads CSVESETANYGYTF. Here the CDR3 DNA reads TGCAGCGTTGAAAGTGAGACCGCTAACTATGGCTACACCTTC.

The chain uses TRBV15 and TRBJ2-7, with 8 bases fitting TRBD1. This CDR3 comprises 15 residues. With V trimmed by 0 bases and J by 2 bases, 3 bases remained unmatched. CDR1 is LNHNV and CDR2 is YYDKDF in the germline V gene (reference sequence). CDR3 sequence reads: CATSRDKQGAYEQYF. The CDR3, as DNA: TGTGCCACCAGCAGAGATAAACAGGGGGCCTACGAGCAGTACTTC.

The chain joins TRBV6-5 to TRBJ2-1, with 8 positions matching TRBD2. The CDR3 contains 13 residues. V gave up 2 bases and J gave up 7 bases; unmatched junction bases: 1. From germline, CDR1 is MNHEY and CDR2 SVGAGI. CDR3 in DNA: TGTGCCAGCAGTTACAAGCGGGAGAATGAGCAGTTCTTC. Its protein is CASSYKRENEQFF.

This rearrangement joins TRBV4-1 to TRBJ2-1, with D possibly TRBD1 on 6 matching bases. The germline V gene has CDR1 MGHRA and CDR2 YSYEKL. Trimming stripped 3 bases from V and 9 bases from J, with 18 bases between. The CDR3 covers 15 residues. The CDR3 DNA reads TGCGCCAGCAGCCATCAAGGGCGAGGGGGTAGTGAGCAGTTCTTC. Protein product: CASSHQGRGGSEQFF.

The chain carries TRBV7-9 and TRBJ1-4; 9 bases align to TRBD1. V was pared by 5 bases and J by 7 bases, with 5 bases of the junction left unmatched. This CDR3 has 14 amino acids. Germline V CDR1 and CDR2: SEHNR, FQNEAQ (reference sequence). The CDR3 here is CASSQGQGSEKLFF. The CDR3 bases are TGTGCCAGCAGCCAGGGACAGGGAAGTGAAAAACTGTTTTTT.

The rearrangement joins TRBV28 to TRBJ1-2; 8 positions match TRBD1. Germline CDR1 reads MDHEN; CDR2 reads SYDVKM. The ends lost 4 bases at V and 4 bases at J; junction bases unmatched: 5. CDR3 length equals 14 residues. The CDR3, as DNA: TGTGCCAGCAGTTCCCGACAGGGGTCCTATGGCTACACCTTC. Translated, it gives CASSSRQGSYGYTF.

The chain has TRBV21-1 and TRBJ2-6; the D call of TRBD1 is as the table states it, not checked on the DNA. TRBV21-1 is a known pseudogene. The CDR3 loop spans 18 amino acids. In DNA form, the CDR3 reads TGTGCCAGCAGCGGAACCGGGACAGGCATCTCTGGGGCCAACGTCCTGACTTTC. Translated: CASSGTGTGISGANVLTF.

The chain combines TRBV30 with TRBJ2-5; 7 nucleotides line up with TRBD2. CDR3 length equals 14 residues. V lost 2 bases to trimming and J lost 5 bases; unmatched junction nucleotides: 8. Germline CDR1 reads GTSNPN; CDR2 reads SVGIG (reference sequence). The CDR3 region is CAWSPLRGGETQYF. CDR3 DNA: TGTGCCTGGAGTCCTCTTCGGGGAGGGGAGACCCAGTACTTC.

The CDR3: CASSFSGSGISYEQYF. In nucleotides, the CDR3 is TGTGCCAGCAGCTTTTCGGGCTCAGGGATCTCCTACGAGCAGTACTTC. The rearrangement links TRBV5-6 to TRBJ2-7; tentative D call: TRBD1 (5 bases). This CDR3 comprises 16 residues. With 2 bases removed from V and 0 bases from J, the gap between germline ends came to 15 bases. CDR1 is SGHDT, CDR2 YYEEEE, per germline.

This clone has a handful of counts. Within the sample, other DNA sequences also encode this same CDR3. The chain has TRBV7-8 and TRBJ1-2; tentative D call: TRBD1 (5 bases). This CDR3 contains 12 residues. Between the trimmed V and J ends, which lost 8 bases and 6 bases, there was a span of 13 bases. The germline V gene encodes CDR1 SGHVS and CDR2 FQNEAQ. CDR3: CASSLVGDGYTF. As DNA, the CDR3 is TGTGCCAGCTCCCTGGTGGGGGATGGCTACACCTTC.

V gene TRBV4-3 combines with J gene TRBJ1-6, with D perhaps TRBD1 (5 bases). The CDR3 contains 14 residues. V lost 4 bases and J 12 bases, leaving 16 bases between the germline ends. From germline, CDR1 is LGHNA and CDR2 YSLEER. CDR3 nucleotide sequence: TGCGCCAGCAGCCCGACGGAGGGGACTTTACCCCTCCACTTT. It codes for CASSPTEGTLPLHF.

The chain carries TRBV6-4 and TRBJ2-2, with D unclear. This CDR3 is 14 amino acids long. Trimming stripped 2 bases from V and 5 bases from J, with 9 bases between. CDR1 is MRHNA, CDR2 SNTAGT, per germline. CDR3 DNA sequence: TGTGCCAGCAGTGACGGCTTTAATACCGGGGAGCTGTTTTTT. It codes for CASSDGFNTGELFF.

The V call is TRBV9, the J call TRBJ1-1; no definite D call. The CDR3 runs 17 residues. V was cut by 3 bases and J by 7 bases, with 25 bases left in between. In germline, CDR1 is SGDLS, CDR2 YYNGEE. The CDR3 DNA is TGTGCCAGCAGCGCAAGCCTACAGCATCTAGGAGAAGATGAAGCTTTCTTT. The encoded protein is CASSASLQHLGEDEAFF.

V usage is TRBV6-6 and J usage is TRBJ1-5; D ambiguous. The germline V gene encodes CDR1 MNHNY and CDR2 SVGAGI (reference sequence). Trimming removed 6 bases at V and 0 bases at J, with 3 bases between. The CDR3 spans 12 residues. The CDR3 bases are TGTGCCAGCAGGGGTAGCAATCAGCCCCAGCATTTT. Translation: CASRGSNQPQHF.

This clone has only one observation. V and J are TRBV14 and TRBJ1-4; no reliable D call. The CDR3 runs to 17 residues. Trimming stripped 0 bases from V and 2 bases from J, with 13 bases between. Germline lookup yields CDR1 SGHDN and CDR2 FVKESK. The CDR3 DNA is TGTGCCAGCAGCCAAGAGGGATCGTGGGGTACTAATGAAAAACTGTTTTTT. Residues: CASSQEGSWGTNEKLFF.

The chain is built from TRBV9 and TRBJ2-5; D may match TRBD1 or TRBD2 (5 bases each). The ends were cut back, 2 bases at V and 0 bases at J, with 8 bases in the middle. Germline lookup yields CDR1 SGDLS and CDR2 YYNGEE. CDR3 length: 14 amino acids. In DNA, the CDR3 is TGTGCCAGCAGCGTTGGGGGAGACCAAGAGACCCAGTACTTC. Amino acids: CASSVGGDQETQYF.

This rearrangement joins TRBV14 to TRBJ2-3; 9 positions agree with TRBD1. This CDR3 spans 15 amino acids. Germline V gene sequence: CDR1 SGHDN, CDR2 FVKESK. V was clipped by 8 bases and J by 2 bases; unmatched bases: 8. As DNA, the CDR3 is TGTGCCAGCGAACAGGGGGCCGGGGTCACAGATACGCAGTATTTT. Protein sequence: CASEQGAGVTDTQYF.

This chain connects TRBV7-8 to TRBJ2-5; 9 bases are a match to TRBD2. The V and J ends lost 1 base and 5 bases, in that order; junction bases with no gene match: 5. The CDR3 sequence is 15 residues long. Germline CDR1 is SGHVS and CDR2 is FQNEAQ. The CDR3 spells CASSLVVAGDETQYF. CDR3 nucleotides: TGTGCCAGCAGCTTAGTAGTAGCGGGGGACGAGACCCAGTACTTC.

This chain links TRBV19 with TRBJ1-2; 9 nucleotides align to TRBD1. CDR1 and CDR2 (germline): LNHDA, SQIVND (reference sequence). Trimming removed 6 bases from V and 6 bases from J; junction bases left unmatched: 8. The CDR3 is made up of 14 amino acids. The CDR3 protein is CASREQGARHGYTF. The CDR3 nucleotides read TGTGCCAGTAGGGAACAGGGGGCGCGCCATGGCTACACCTTC.

V and J are TRBV7-6 and TRBJ2-4; the match to TRBD2 covers 8 bases. Germline V gene lookup returns CDR1 SGHVS and CDR2 FNYEAQ. V lost 6 bases, J lost 6 bases, and 7 bases stayed unmatched. This CDR3 has 14 residues. CDR3: CASSGLRGGNIQYF. The CDR3 nucleotides read TGTGCCAGCAGTGGCCTCCGGGGGGGAAACATTCAGTACTTC.

This rearrangement joins TRBV5-1 to TRBJ2-3; a weak D match, TRBD2 (5 bases). The ends were cut back, 3 bases at V and 5 bases at J, with 16 bases in the middle. The CDR3 runs 15 residues. The germline gives CDR1 SGHRS, CDR2 YFSETQ. CDR3 sequence: CASSSPSLRGDTQYF. The DNA of the CDR3 is TGCGCCAGCAGCTCCCCGAGCCTTCGGGGAGATACGCAGTATTTT.

This clone has at least ten counts. V is TRBV5-1 and J is TRBJ2-2, with TRBD1 matching 8 bases. Germline values: CDR1 SGHRS, CDR2 YFSETQ. CDR3 length: 16 amino acids. J lost 5 bases, V lost 0 bases, and 6 bases had no gene match. The CDR3 here is CASSLVQGALTGELFF. DNA for the CDR3: TGCGCCAGCAGCTTGGTGCAGGGGGCTCTAACCGGGGAGCTGTTTTTT. The full variable domain, with the rest looked up from reference TRBV5-1 and TRBJ2-2, is KAGVTQTPRYLIKTRGQQVTLSCSPISGHRSVSWYQQTPGQGLQFLFEYFSETQRNKGNFPGRFSGRQFSNSRSEMNVSTLELGDSALYLCASSLVQGALTGELFFGEGSRLTVL.

The V gene is TRBV27, the J gene TRBJ2-3, with a possible D match to TRBD1 (6 bases). The V end lost 7 bases, the J end lost 5 bases, and 19 bases lay between the germline ends. The CDR3 has 15 amino acids. Germline V lookup: CDR1 MNHEY, CDR2 SMNVEV (reference sequence). DNA of the CDR3: TGTGCCAGCACCGTGGCACGCTCCAGGGGAGATACGCAGTATTTT. Its translation: CASTVARSRGDTQYF.

The chain couples TRBV11-1 to TRBJ2-5, with 8 nucleotides matching TRBD1. After removal of 5 bases from V and 6 bases from J, the junction contained 8 bases not matched to a gene. The CDR3 contains 14 residues. Germline CDR1 and CDR2: SGHAT and FQDESV (reference sequence). CDR3 coding DNA: TGTGCCAGCAGCCCCAACAGGGGGAAAAAGACCCAGTACTTC. Encoded protein: CASSPNRGKKTQYF. Filled out from reference TRBV11-1 and TRBJ2-5, the complete variable domain reads EAEVAQSPRYKITEKSQAVAFWCDPISGHATLYWYRQILGQGPELLVQFQDESVVDDSQLPKDRFSAERLKGVDSTLKIQPAELGDSAMYLCASSPNRGKKTQYFGPGTRLLVL.

V and J are TRBV7-7 and TRBJ2-1; the D gene is possibly TRBD1 (6 bases). Germline lookup yields CDR1 SSHAT and CDR2 FNYEAQ (reference sequence). V gave up 0 bases and J gave up 7 bases, with 10 bases separating them. The CDR3 runs to 14 residues. CDR3 DNA: TGTGCCAGCAGCTTAGCTGGCAGGGGAAATGAGCAGTTCTTC. Its protein is CASSLAGRGNEQFF.

This clone was observed a single time. The rearrangement joins TRBV7-7 to TRBJ2-7; no clear D. This CDR3 contains 13 residues. CDR1 is SSHAT and CDR2 is FNYEAQ in the germline V gene (reference sequence). V was clipped by 2 bases and J by 6 bases, with 11 bases between them. CDR3 loop: CASSLSPFGEQYF. CDR3 bases: TGTGCCAGCAGCTTAAGCCCCTTCGGCGAGCAGTACTTC. The whole variable domain, filled in from reference TRBV7-7 and TRBJ2-7, reads GAGVSQSPRYKVTKRGQDVTLRCDPISSHATLYWYQQALGQGPEFLTYFNYEAQPDKSGLPSDRFSAERPEGSISTLTIQRTEQRDSAMYRCASSLSPFGEQYFGPGTRLTVT.

The chain employs TRBV12-5 and TRBJ1-1; D gene unclear. CDR1 is LGHNT and CDR2 is FRNRAP in the germline V gene. The CDR3 extends over 12 amino acids. The V end was cut by 5 bases, the J end by 4 bases, with 8 bases between. For the CDR3, the DNA is TGTGCTAGTGGTACCGGCGGCACTGAAGCTTTCTTT. Translation: CASGTGGTEAFF.

The V call is TRBV5-6, the J call TRBJ2-5; the match to TRBD1 covers 7 bases. This CDR3 has 14 amino acids. Germline V lookup: CDR1 SGHDT, CDR2 YYEEEE. V was pared by 4 bases and J by 2 bases, with 5 bases of the junction left unmatched. CDR3 in DNA: TGTGCCAGCAGCCGAGGGACAGCTCAAGAGACCCAGTACTTC. As protein: CASSRGTAQETQYF.

The table lists this clone with a count of one. The chain couples TRBV2 to TRBJ2-4, with 11 positions matching TRBD2. The ends lost 0 bases at V and 12 bases at J; junction bases unmatched: 7. The CDR3 has 15 amino acids. The germline gives CDR1 SNHLY, CDR2 FYNNEI. This chain's CDR3 is CASSEAGLAGGTQYF. The CDR3 nucleotides read TGTGCCAGCAGTGAAGCGGGGCTAGCGGGAGGAACTCAGTACTTC.

This clone was observed a few times. The rearrangement joins TRBV28 to TRBJ2-5; D remains unclear. Germline V lookup: CDR1 MDHEN, CDR2 SYDVKM. The CDR3 has 14 residues. Trimming left V 3 bases short and J 1 base short, with 9 bases between. CDR3 sequence: CASSFFNTQETQYF. CDR3 sequence (DNA): TGTGCCAGCAGTTTTTTTAACACCCAAGAGACCCAGTACTTC. The variable domain in full, completed from reference TRBV28 and TRBJ2-5, reads DVKVTQSSRYLVKRTGEKVFLECVQDMDHENMFWYRQDPGLGLRLIYFSYDVKMKEKGDIPEGYSVSREKKERFSLILESASTNQTSMYLCASSFFNTQETQYFGPGTRLLVL.

The V and J genes are TRBV5-1 and TRBJ2-7, with a weak D call TRBD1 (6 bases). The germline V and J ends were trimmed by 0 bases and 9 bases, with 16 bases remaining between them. CDR3 length: 14 amino acids. Germline V gene data show CDR1 as SGHRS and CDR2 as YFSETQ. The CDR3, as DNA: TGCGCCAGCAGCTTGGGGGTCCAGGGGTTGTGGCAGTACTTC. This translates into CASSLGVQGLWQYF. Filled out from reference TRBV5-1 and TRBJ2-7, the complete variable domain reads KAGVTQTPRYLIKTRGQQVTLSCSPISGHRSVSWYQQTPGQGLQFLFEYFSETQRNKGNFPGRFSGRQFSNSRSEMNVSTLELGDSALYLCASSLGVQGLWQYFGPGTRLTVT.